The sequence of this TCR beta chain was determined in a study of shared clonotypes between healthy human individuals. Study-wide results and limits: With several donors compared, about 5.2% of naive CD4 clonotypes were shared. Rarefaction demonstrated incomplete sorted-subset sequencing despite large depth.

Worth noting for this clone: The antigen remains undetermined.

The method was immunoSEQ multiplex PCR; TCRdb's version includes in-frame clones alone and lacks a portion of them. This table has 1 million to 1.2 million clones, about 80% appearing once. The germline V gene has CDR1 SQVTM and CDR2 ANQGSEA. This CDR3 has 16 residues. V shed 7 bases and J 0 bases; nucleotides not matched to a gene: 13. The source is a man younger than 35 in good health. Some clones in this sample may be carry-over from other donors' samples. The chain recombines TRBV29-1 with TRBJ2-3, with 7 bases matching TRBD2. Sequenced: memory CD4+ T cells from PBMCs. The subset denotes: CD45RA-negative fraction. CDR3 nucleotide sequence: TGCAGCGCACTAATTCCTCTAGCGGCTAGCACAGATACGCAGTATTTT. Translated: CSALIPLAASTDTQYF.